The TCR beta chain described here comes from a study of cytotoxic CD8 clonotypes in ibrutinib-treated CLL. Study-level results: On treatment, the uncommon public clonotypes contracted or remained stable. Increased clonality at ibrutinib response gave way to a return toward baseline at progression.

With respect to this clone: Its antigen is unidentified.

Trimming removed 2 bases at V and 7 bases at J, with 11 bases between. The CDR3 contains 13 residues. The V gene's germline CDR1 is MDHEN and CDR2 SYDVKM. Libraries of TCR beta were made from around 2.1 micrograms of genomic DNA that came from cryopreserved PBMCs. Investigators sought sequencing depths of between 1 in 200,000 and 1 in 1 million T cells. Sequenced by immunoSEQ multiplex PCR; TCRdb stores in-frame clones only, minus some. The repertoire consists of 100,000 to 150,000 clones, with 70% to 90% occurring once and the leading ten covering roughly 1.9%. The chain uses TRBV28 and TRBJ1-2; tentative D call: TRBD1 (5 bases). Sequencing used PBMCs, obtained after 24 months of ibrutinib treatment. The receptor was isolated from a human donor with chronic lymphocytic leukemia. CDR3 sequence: CASSLNGAGGYTF. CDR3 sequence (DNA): TGTGCCAGCAGTTTAAATGGGGCGGGTGGCTACACCTTC.